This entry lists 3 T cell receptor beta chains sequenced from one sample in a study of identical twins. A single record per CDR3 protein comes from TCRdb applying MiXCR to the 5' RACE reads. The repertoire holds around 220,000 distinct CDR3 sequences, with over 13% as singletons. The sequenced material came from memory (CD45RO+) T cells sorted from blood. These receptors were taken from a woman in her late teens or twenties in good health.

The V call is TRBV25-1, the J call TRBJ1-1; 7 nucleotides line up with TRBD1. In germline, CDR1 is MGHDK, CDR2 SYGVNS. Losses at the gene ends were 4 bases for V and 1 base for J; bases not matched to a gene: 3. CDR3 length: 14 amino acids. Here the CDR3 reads CASSGYRGNTEAFF. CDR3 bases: TGTGCCAGCAGTGGCTACAGGGGGAACACTGAAGCTTTCTTT.

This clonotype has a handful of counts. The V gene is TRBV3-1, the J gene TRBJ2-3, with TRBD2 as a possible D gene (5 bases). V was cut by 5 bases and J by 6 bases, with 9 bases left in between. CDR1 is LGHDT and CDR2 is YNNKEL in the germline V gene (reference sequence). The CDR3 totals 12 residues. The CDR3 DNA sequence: TGTGCCAGCAGCTTTTTAGCGGATACGCAGTATTTT. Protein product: CASSFLADTQYF.

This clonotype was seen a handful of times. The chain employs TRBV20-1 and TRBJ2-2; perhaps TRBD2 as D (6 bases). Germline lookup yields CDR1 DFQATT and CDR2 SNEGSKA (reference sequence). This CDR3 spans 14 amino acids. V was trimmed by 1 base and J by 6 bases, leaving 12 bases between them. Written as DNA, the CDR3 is TGCAGTGCTAGAGTCTGGGGAGGTTCCGGGGAGCTGTTTTTT. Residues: CSARVWGGSGELFF.